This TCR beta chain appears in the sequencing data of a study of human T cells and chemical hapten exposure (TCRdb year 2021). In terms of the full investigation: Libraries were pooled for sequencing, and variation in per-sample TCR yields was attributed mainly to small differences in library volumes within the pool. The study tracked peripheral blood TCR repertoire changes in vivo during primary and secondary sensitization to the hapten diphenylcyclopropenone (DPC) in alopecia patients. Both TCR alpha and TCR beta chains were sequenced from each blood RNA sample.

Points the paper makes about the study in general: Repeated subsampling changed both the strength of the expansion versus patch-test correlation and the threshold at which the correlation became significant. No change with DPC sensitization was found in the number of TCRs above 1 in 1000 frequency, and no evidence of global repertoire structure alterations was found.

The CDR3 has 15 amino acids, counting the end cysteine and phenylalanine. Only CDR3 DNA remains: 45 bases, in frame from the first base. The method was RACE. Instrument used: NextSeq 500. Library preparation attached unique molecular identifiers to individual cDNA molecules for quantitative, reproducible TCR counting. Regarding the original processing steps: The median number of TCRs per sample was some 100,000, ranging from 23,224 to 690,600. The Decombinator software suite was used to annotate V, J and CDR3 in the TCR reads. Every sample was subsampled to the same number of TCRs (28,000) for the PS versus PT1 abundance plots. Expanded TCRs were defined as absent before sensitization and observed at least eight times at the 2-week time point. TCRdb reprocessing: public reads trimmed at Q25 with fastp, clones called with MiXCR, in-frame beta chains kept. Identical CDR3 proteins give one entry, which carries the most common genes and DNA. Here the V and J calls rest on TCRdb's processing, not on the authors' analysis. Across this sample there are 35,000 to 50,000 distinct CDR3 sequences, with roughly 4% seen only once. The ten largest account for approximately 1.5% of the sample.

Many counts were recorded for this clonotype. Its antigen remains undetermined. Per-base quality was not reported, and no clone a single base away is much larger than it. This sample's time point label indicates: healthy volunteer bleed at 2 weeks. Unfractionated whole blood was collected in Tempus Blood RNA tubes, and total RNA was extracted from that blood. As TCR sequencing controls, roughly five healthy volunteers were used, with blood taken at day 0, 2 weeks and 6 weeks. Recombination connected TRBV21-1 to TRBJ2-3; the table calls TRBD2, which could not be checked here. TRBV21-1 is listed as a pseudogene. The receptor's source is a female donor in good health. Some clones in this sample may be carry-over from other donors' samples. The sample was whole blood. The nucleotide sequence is TGTGCCAGCAAGGGGATAGCGGGGCTTACAGATACGCAGTATTTT. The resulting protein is CASKGIAGLTDTQYF.